Listed below are T cell receptor beta chains from one sample, sequenced in a study of CD8 T cells in Susac syndrome. In TCRdb, the immunoSEQ multiplex PCR reads were re-called with MiXCR into one record per CDR3 protein. The sample consists of roughly 75,000 distinct CDR3 sequences, 93% of them appearing once. Input material: CD4+ T cells from PBMCs. These receptors were collected from a human donor with Susac syndrome. The CDR3 runs from the conserved cysteine through the conserved F or W. Fields, in order: V gene, J gene, D gene, CDR3 protein. D genes are given only for firm matches.

>TRBV19|TRBJ2-7|TRBD2
CASSVTSGIAYEQYF
>TRBV7-9|TRBJ2-3|-
CASSLLDTQYF
>TRBV5-1|TRBJ2-3|-
CASSLGAVPDTQYF
>TRBV20-1|TRBJ1-3|-
CSARDYRGNTIYF
>TRBV2|TRBJ1-5|-
CASNPQGNGNQPQHF
>TRBV12-3/TRBV12-4|TRBJ1-2|-
CASSWASNYGYTF
>TRBV7-9|TRBJ1-1|-
CASSLVQGLETEAFF
>TRBV7-3|TRBJ2-3|TRBD2
CASSLTGLAGGRTDTQYF
>TRBV5-1|TRBJ1-4|TRBD1
CASSTDRGNEKLFF
>TRBV3-1|TRBJ2-3|-
CASSLPDGLRTDTQYF
>TRBV28|TRBJ2-7|-
CASSLPPTSYEQYF
>TRBV20-1|TRBJ1-3|-
CSASNPTGQGSGNTIYF
>TRBV18|TRBJ1-1|TRBD1
CASSPQSVQGATEAFF
>TRBV5-1|TRBJ2-1|-
CASSAEIGTGYNNEQFF
>TRBV6-6|TRBJ2-7|TRBD1
CASSYPQGGLSYEQYF
>TRBV7-9|TRBJ1-1|TRBD1
CASRAGTANTEAFF
>TRBV6-6|TRBJ2-5|-
CASSYQGLSAETQYF
>TRBV7-8|TRBJ1-6|-
CASRPAPPNSPLHF
>TRBV3-1|TRBJ2-7|TRBD1
CASSQLRDRAHEQYF
>TRBV7-9|TRBJ2-5|TRBD2
CASRLSGGIQETQYF
>TRBV18|TRBJ2-3|-
CASSIFAEQAQYF
>TRBV28|TRBJ2-7|TRBD1
CASSPPGTVSYEQYF
>TRBV20-1|TRBJ2-7|TRBD1
CSASRQGSEQYF
>TRBV5-1|TRBJ2-5|-
CASKWPQETQYF
>TRBV19|TRBJ1-1|-
CASSASRGQTEAFF
>TRBV7-9|TRBJ2-1|-
CASSLTQSSYTEQFF
>TRBV3-1|TRBJ2-7|TRBD1
CASSPLQKGQGYEQYF
>TRBV7-3|TRBJ1-3|-
CASSSSADGGTIYF
>TRBV18|TRBJ2-7|TRBD1
CASSPDRTSYEQYF
>TRBV5-1|TRBJ2-1|TRBD2
CASTLAASGGYNEQFF
>TRBV11-2|TRBJ2-5|-
CASNRPQETQYF
>TRBV7-2|TRBJ2-2|TRBD1
CASSLQGVVNTGELFF
>TRBV28|TRBJ1-2|-
CALGRGNYGYTF
>TRBV11-2|TRBJ2-7|TRBD1
CASSLEDRVAAPSSYEQYF
>TRBV10-3|TRBJ1-1|-
CAISEFVTEAFF
>TRBV5-1|TRBJ1-6|TRBD1
CASSDSGTGGGLHF
>TRBV5-6|TRBJ2-2|-
CASSPSGRAIGELFF
>TRBV27|TRBJ2-5|-
CASSLYGPTRGETQYF
>TRBV7-7|TRBJ1-4|-
CASSPGQLGEKLFF
>TRBV7-3|TRBJ2-5|TRBD2
CASSLAGGLQETQYF
>TRBV6-6|TRBJ2-7|-
CASSYTPSGAREQYF
>TRBV24-1|TRBJ2-1|-
CATSESTGYNEQFF
>TRBV18|TRBJ2-5|TRBD1
CASSPRVGTERGIRQETQYF